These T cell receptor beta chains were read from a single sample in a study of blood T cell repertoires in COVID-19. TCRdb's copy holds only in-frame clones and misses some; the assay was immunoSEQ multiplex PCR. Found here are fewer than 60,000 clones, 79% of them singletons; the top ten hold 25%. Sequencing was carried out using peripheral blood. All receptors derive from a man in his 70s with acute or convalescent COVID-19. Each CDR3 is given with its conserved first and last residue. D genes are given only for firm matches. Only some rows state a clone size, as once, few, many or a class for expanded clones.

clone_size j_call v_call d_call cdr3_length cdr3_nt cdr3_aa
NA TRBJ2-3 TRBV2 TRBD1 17 TGTGCCAGATTACTACCGGGACAGGGGGCAAGCACAGATACGCAGTATTTT CARLLPGQGASTDTQYF
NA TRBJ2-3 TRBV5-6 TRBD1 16 TGTGCCAGCAGCTTGACAGGGGACCCCTACACAGATACGCAGTATTTT CASSLTGDPYTDTQYF
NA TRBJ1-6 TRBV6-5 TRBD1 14 TGTGCCAGCAGTCCAAGGGACAGCAATTCACCCCTCCACTTT CASSPRDSNSPLHF
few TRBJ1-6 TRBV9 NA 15 TGTGCCAGCAGCGTAGCCTCAGGCTATAATTCACCCCTCCACTTT CASSVASGYNSPLHF
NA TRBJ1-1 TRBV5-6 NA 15 TGTGCCAGCAGCTTGGAGGCGGCAGGGTGGACTGAAGCTTTCTTT CASSLEAAGWTEAFF
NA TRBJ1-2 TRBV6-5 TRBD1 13 TGTGCCTCCTCCGGGACAGGGACCTATGGCTACACCTTC CASSGTGTYGYTF
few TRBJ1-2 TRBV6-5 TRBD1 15 TGTGCCAGCAGACCCTGGGACAGGGAAGGGGATGGCTACACCTTC CASRPWDREGDGYTF
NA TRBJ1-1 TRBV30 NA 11 TGTGCCTGGACCCTAGGGGCCGGAGCTTTCTTT CAWTLGAGAFF
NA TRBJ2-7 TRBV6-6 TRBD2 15 TGTGCCAGCAGCCCCGGGACTAGCGGCGGCTACGAGCAGTACTTC CASSPGTSGGYEQYF
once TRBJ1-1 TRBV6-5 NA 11 TGTGCCAGCAGAACAGTCCCTGAAGCTTTCTTT CASRTVPEAFF
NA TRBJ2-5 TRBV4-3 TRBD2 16 TGCGCCAGCAGCCAAGGAGCGGGAGAGAGGGGGGAGACCCAGTACTTC CASSQGAGERGETQYF
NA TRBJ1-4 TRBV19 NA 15 TGTGCCAGTAGTCTCACCCAGGACAGTTATGAAAAACTGTTTTTT CASSLTQDSYEKLFF
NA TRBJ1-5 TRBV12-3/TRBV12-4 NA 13 TGTGCCAGCAGTTTAGTGGAGGGTCAGCCCCAGCATTTT CASSLVEGQPQHF
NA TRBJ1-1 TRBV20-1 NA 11 TGCAGTGCTAGTGATATGACTGAAGCTTTCTTT CSASDMTEAFF
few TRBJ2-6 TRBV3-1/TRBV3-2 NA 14 TGTGCCAGCAGCCAAGTATCTGGGGCCAACGTCCTGACTTTC CASSQVSGANVLTF
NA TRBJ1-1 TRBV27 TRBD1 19 TGTGCCAGCGGGCGACAGGGGGCAGTCATGCGACGCCCGAACACTGAAGCTTTCTTT CASGRQGAVMRRPNTEAFF
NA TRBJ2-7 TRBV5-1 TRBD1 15 TGCGCCAGCAGCCCCCGACAGGGGGCGTCTTACGAGCAGTACTTC CASSPRQGASYEQYF
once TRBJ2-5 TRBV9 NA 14 TGTGCCAGCAGCCTCCAGGCAGGGCCAGAGACCCAGTACTTC CASSLQAGPETQYF
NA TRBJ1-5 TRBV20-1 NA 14 TGCAGTGCTAGTTCCCAAGGAGGTCCCCAGCCCCAGCATTTT CSASSQGGPQPQHF
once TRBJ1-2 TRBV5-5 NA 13 TGTGCCAGCAGCTTGGAGTCTGGGCGCGGCTACACCTTC CASSLESGRGYTF
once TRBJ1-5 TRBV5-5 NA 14 TGTGCCAGCAGCTTGGCCTATAGCAATCAGCCCCAGCATTTT CASSLAYSNQPQHF
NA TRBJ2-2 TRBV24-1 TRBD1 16 TGTGCCACCAGTGATTTGCAACAGGGGGACACCGGGGAGCTGTTTTTT CATSDLQQGDTGELFF
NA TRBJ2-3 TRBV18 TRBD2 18 TGTGCCAGCTCAGAAACTAGCGGGGGGCCAAGGACCACAGATACGCAGTATTTT CASSETSGGPRTTDTQYF
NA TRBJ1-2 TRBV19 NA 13 TGTGCCAGTAGTATAGCCACACCGTATGGCTACACCTTC CASSIATPYGYTF
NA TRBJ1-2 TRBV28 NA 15 TGTGCCAGCAGTTTAAGTCAGGGGAAGAACTATGGCTACACCTTC CASSLSQGKNYGYTF
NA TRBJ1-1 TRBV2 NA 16 TGTGCCAGCAGTGAAAGAGGAGGGGCCGGGAACACTGAAGCTTTCTTT CASSERGGAGNTEAFF
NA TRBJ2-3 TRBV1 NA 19 TGCACCAGCAGCCAAGATCGTTTACTAGCGGGAGGGGGCACAGATACGCAGTATTTT CTSSQDRLLAGGGTDTQYF
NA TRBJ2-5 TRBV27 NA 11 TGTGCCAGCAGTTCTCAAGAGACCCAGTACTTC CASSSQETQYF
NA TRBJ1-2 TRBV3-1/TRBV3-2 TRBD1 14 TGTGCCAGCAGCCAAGCTGGACAGGGGTATGGCTACACCTTC CASSQAGQGYGYTF
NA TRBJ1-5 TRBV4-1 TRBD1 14 TGCGCCAGCAGCCTAGGACAGGGGGAACAGCCCCAGCATTTT CASSLGQGEQPQHF
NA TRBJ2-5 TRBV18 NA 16 TGTGCCAGCTCACCACTAGCGCTGAAGAATGGGGAGACCCAGTACTTC CASSPLALKNGETQYF
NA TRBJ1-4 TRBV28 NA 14 TGTGCCAGCAGTTTATCCCCCTGGAGTGAAAAACTGTTTTTT CASSLSPWSEKLFF
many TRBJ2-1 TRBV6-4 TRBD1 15 TGTGCCAGCAGTGACGTTCGTACAGGGGGCAATGAGCAGTTCTTC CASSDVRTGGNEQFF
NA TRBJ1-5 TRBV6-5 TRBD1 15 TGTGCCAGCAATCCACGCCAGGGGGGCAATCAGCCCCAGCATTTT CASNPRQGGNQPQHF
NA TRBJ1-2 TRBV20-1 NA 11 TGCAGTGTTTTGACGGGGTATGGCTACACCTTC CSVLTGYGYTF
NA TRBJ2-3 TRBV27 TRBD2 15 TGTGCCAGCAGTTTACCCGCGGGGGGAACAGATACGCAGTATTTT CASSLPAGGTDTQYF
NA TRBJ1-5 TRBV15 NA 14 TGTGCCACCAGCAGCCTCGGGGACAATCAGCCCCAGCATTTT CATSSLGDNQPQHF
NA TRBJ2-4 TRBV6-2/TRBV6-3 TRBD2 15 TGTGCCAGCAGTACCCCCTCGGCGGGGGGAAACATTCAGTACTTC CASSTPSAGGNIQYF
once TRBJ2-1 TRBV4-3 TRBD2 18 TGCGCCAGCAGCCAAGATCTAGGGACTAGTCCCAGGGGCAATGAGCAGTTCTTC CASSQDLGTSPRGNEQFF
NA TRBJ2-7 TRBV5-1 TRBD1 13 TGCGCCAGCAGCTCGGGACAGTTTTACGAGCAGTACTTC CASSSGQFYEQYF
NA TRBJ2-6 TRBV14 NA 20 TGTGCCAGCAGCCAAGATCGACGGAGGGGCCCTCCTTCTGGGGCCAACGTCCTGACTTTC CASSQDRRRGPPSGANVLTF
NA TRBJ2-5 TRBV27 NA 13 TGTGCCAGCACCAACAGGGTAGGAGAGACCCAGTACTTC CASTNRVGETQYF
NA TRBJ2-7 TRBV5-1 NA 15 TGCGCCAGCAGCTTGGAGTTCGGGAGTTGGTACGAGCAGTACTTC CASSLEFGSWYEQYF
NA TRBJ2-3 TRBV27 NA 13 TGTGCCAGCAGTTTGCAGGGATGGGATACGCAGTATTTT CASSLQGWDTQYF
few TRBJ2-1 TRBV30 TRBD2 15 TGTGCCTGGAGTCCATTAGCGGGAGGCTCCAATGAGCAGTTCTTC CAWSPLAGGSNEQFF
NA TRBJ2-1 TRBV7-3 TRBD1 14 TGTGCCAGCAGTTCTGGACAGGGGTGGGATGAGCAGTTCTTC CASSSGQGWDEQFF
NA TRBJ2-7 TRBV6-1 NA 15 TGTGCCAGCAGTGAAGCCGTAGGGGGAGGGTACGAGCAGTACTTC CASSEAVGGGYEQYF
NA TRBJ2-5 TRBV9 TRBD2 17 TGTGCCAGCAGCGTAGGGCTAGCGGGGGCCAGTGCAGAGACCCAGTACTTC CASSVGLAGASAETQYF
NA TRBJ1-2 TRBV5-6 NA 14 TGTGCCAGCAGCTCAGGACAGCCGAACTATGGCTACACCTTC CASSSGQPNYGYTF